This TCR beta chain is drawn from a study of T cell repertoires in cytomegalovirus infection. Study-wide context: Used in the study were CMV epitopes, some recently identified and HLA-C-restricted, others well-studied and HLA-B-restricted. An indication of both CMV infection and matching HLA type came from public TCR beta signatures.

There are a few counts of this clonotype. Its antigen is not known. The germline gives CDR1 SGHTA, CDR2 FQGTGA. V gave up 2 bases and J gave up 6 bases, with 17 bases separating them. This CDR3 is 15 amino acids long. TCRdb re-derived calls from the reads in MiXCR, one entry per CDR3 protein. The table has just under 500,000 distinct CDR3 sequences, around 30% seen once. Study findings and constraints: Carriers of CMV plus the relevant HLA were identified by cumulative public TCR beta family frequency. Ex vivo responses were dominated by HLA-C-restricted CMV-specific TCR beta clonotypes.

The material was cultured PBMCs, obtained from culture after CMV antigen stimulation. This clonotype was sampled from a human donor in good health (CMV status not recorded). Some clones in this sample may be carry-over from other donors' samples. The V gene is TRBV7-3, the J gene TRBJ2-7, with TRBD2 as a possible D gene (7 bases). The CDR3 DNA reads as TGTGCCAGCAGCTTACTAGGGGGAGGGCCCAGCGAGCAGTACTTC. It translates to CASSLLGGGPSEQYF.